The 5 T cell receptor beta chains below all came from one sample that was sequenced in a study of blood T cell repertoires in COVID-19. The protocol was immunoSEQ multiplex PCR, while the TCRdb copy is restricted to in-frame clones and leaves out a portion. The sample lists roughly 150,000 clones; around 76% were seen once. Source material: peripheral blood. Every receptor here comes from a man between 60 and 75 years old with acute or convalescent COVID-19.

The chain recombines TRBV3-1 (or the pseudogene TRBV3-2) with TRBJ2-3, with D possibly being TRBD1 (5 bases). The CDR3 length is 14 residues. The germline CDR1 and CDR2 sequences are LGHDT and YNNKEL (reference sequence). V was clipped by 4 bases and J by 1 base, with 9 bases between them. The CDR3 sequence is CASSLGAGTDTQYF. The CDR3 DNA sequence: TGTGCCAGCAGCCTTGGGGCGGGCACAGATACGCAGTATTTT.

V and J are TRBV30 and TRBJ1-6; tentative D call: TRBD1 (5 bases). The CDR3 runs to 14 residues. The V end lost 3 bases, the J end lost 9 bases, and 15 bases lay between the germline ends. CDR1 GTSNPN and CDR2 SVGIG come from the germline V gene (reference sequence). CDR3 amino acids: CAWRGGLFGSPLHF. CDR3 DNA: TGTGCCTGGAGGGGGGGTCTTTTCGGTTCACCCCTCCACTTT.

The chain employs TRBV30 and TRBJ2-2; 7 positions agree with TRBD2. The germline gives CDR1 GTSNPN, CDR2 SVGIG (reference sequence). This CDR3 contains 14 residues. Trimming took 4 bases from V and 4 from J; bases not matched to a gene: 6. The CDR3 nucleotides read TGTGCCTGGACACGGGACTATGTCACCGGGGAGCTGTTTTTT. Translated, it gives CAWTRDYVTGELFF.

This rearrangement joins TRBV19 to TRBJ1-5; no definite D call. The CDR3 has 14 amino acids. V lost 4 bases to trimming and J lost 5 bases, with 12 bases between them. Germline V gene data show CDR1 as LNHDA and CDR2 as SQIVND (reference sequence). CDR3 amino acids: CASSSVGGHQPQHF. CDR3 coding DNA: TGTGCCAGTAGTAGCGTGGGCGGGCATCAGCCCCAGCATTTT. Complete variable domain (other parts from reference TRBV19 and TRBJ1-5): DGGITQSPKYLFRKEGQNVTLSCEQNLNHDAMYWYRQDPGQGLRLIYYSQIVNDFQKGDIAEGYSVSREKKESFPLTVTSAQKNPTAFYLCASSSVGGHQPQHFGDGTRLSIL.

This rearrangement joins TRBV6-5 to TRBJ2-1; the match to TRBD2 covers 7 bases. Germline CDR1 MNHEY, CDR2 SVGAGI. Germline trimming cut 2 bases from V and 8 bases from J; bases unmatched to any gene: 6. The CDR3 consists of 14 residues. CDR3 DNA: TGTGCCAGCAGTTACGGCGGGAGAAGCGATGAGCAGTTCTTC. It specifies CASSYGGRSDEQFF.